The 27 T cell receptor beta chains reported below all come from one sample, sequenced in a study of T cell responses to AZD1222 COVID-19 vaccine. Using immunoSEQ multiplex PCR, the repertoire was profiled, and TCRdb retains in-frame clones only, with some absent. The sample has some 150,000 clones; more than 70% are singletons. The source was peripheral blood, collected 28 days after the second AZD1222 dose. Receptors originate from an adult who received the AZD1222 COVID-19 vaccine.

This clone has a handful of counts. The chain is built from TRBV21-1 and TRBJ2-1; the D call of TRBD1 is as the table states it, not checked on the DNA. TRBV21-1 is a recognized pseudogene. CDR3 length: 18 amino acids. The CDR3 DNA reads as TGTGCCAGCAGCAAAGAAGGAAGGGGTACCCTATTCTACAATGAGCAGTTCTTC. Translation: CASSKEGRGTLFYNEQFF.

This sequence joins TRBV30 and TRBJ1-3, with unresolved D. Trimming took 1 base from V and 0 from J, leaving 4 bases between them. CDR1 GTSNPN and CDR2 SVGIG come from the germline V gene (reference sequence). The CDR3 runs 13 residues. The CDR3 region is CAWSALSGNTIYF. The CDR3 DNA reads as TGTGCCTGGAGTGCCCTCTCTGGAAACACCATATATTTT.

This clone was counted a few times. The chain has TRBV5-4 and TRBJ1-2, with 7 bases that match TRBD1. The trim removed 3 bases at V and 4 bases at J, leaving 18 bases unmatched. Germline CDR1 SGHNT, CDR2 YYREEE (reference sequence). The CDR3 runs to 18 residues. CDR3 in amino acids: CASSSSTTGARRGYGYTF. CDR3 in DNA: TGTGCCAGCAGCTCCTCCACCACAGGGGCGCGACGAGGCTATGGCTACACCTTC.

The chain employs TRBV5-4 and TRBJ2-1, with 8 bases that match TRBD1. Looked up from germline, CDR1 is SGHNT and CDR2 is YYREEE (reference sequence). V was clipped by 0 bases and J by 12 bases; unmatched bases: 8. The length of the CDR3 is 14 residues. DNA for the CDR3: TGTGCCAGCAGCTTGGTTCAGGGGGCAATCGGGCAGTTCTTC. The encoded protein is CASSLVQGAIGQFF.

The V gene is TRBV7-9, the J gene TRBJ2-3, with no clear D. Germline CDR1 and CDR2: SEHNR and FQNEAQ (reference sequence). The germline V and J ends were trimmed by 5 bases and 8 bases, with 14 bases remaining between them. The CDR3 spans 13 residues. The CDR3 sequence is CASSPASEVTQYF. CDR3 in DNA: TGTGCCAGCAGCCCGGCGTCAGAGGTTACGCAGTATTTT.

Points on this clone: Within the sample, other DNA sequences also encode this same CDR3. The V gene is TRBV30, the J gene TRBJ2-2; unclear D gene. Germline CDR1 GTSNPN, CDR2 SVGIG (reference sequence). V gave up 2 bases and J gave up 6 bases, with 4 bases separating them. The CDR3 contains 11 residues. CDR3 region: CAWSSPGELFF. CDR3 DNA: TGTGCCTGGAGTTCCCCCGGGGAGCTGTTTTTT.

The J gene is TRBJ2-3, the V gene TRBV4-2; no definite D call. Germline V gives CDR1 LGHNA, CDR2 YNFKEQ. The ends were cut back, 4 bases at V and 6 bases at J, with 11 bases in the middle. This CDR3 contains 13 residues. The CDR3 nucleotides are TGTGCCAGCAGCCCCACGTTTTTGGATACGCAGTATTTT. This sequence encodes CASSPTFLDTQYF.

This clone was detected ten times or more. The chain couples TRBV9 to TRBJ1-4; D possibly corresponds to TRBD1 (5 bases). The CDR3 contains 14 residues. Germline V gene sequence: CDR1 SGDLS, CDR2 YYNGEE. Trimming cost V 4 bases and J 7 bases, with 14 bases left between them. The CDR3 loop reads CASSQGGSFEKLFF. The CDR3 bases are TGTGCCAGCAGCCAGGGAGGTTCTTTTGAAAAACTGTTTTTT.

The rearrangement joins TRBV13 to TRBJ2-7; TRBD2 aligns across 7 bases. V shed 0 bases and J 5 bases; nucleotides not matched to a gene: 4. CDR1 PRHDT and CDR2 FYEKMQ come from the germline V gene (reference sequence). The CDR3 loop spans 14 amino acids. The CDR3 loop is CASSLGGRVHEQYF. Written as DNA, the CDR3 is TGTGCCAGCAGCTTAGGTGGGAGGGTCCACGAGCAGTACTTC.

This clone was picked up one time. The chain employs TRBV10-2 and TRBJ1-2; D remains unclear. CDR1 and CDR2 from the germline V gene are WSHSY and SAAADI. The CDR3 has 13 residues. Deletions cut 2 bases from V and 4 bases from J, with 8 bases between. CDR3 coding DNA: TGCGCCAGCAGTGAGATTTTCAGCTATGGCTACACCTTC. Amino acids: CASSEIFSYGYTF.

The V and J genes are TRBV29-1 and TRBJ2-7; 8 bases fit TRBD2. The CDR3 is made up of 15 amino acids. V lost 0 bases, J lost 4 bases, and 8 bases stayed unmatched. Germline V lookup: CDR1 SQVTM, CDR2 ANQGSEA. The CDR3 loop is CSVEDIAGGGYEQYF. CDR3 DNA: TGCAGCGTTGAAGATATCGCGGGAGGAGGATACGAGCAGTACTTC.

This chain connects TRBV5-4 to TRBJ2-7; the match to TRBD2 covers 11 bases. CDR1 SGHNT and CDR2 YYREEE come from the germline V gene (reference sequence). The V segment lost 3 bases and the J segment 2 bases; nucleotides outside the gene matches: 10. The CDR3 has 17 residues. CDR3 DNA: TGTGCCAGCAGCTCCCGGAAGGGGACTAGCGGTACCTACGAGCAGTACTTC. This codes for CASSSRKGTSGTYEQYF. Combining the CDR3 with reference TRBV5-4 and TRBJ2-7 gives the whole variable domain ETGVTQSPTHLIKTRGQQVTLRCSSQSGHNTVSWYQQALGQGPQFIFQYYREEENGRGNFPPRFSGLQFPNYSSELNVNALELDDSALYLCASSSRKGTSGTYEQYFGPGTRLTVT.

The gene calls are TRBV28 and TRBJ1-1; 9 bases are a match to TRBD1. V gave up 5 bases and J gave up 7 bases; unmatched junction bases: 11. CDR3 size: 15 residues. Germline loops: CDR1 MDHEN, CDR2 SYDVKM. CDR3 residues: CASSPGDRARGEAFF. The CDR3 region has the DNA TGTGCCAGCAGTCCGGGGGACAGGGCACGTGGTGAAGCTTTCTTT.

CDR3 region: CASSPGTEAFF. DNA of the CDR3: TGTGCCAGCAGCCCGGGCACTGAAGCTTTCTTT. J is TRBJ1-1 and V is TRBV9; D unresolved. The CDR3 is 11 amino acids. Germline V CDR1 and CDR2: SGDLS, YYNGEE. Trimming stripped 4 bases from V and 4 bases from J, with 5 bases between.

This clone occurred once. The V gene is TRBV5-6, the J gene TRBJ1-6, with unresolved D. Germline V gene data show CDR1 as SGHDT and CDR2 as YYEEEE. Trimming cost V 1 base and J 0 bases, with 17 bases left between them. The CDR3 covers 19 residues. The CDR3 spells CASSLWVGTLSSYNSPLHF. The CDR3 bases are TGTGCCAGCAGCTTGTGGGTGGGCACCCTCAGCTCCTATAATTCACCCCTCCACTTT. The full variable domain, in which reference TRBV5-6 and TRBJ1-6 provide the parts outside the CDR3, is DAGVTQSPTHLIKTRGQQVTLRCSPKSGHDTVSWYQQALGQGPQFIFQYYEEEERQRGNFPDRFSGHQFPNYSSELNVNALLLGDSALYLCASSLWVGTLSSYNSPLHFGNGTRLTVT.

The CDR3 region has the DNA TGTGCCAGCAGCTTAGAAGTGGAGGGGGGCACAGATACGCAGTATTTT. This gives the protein CASSLEVEGGTDTQYF. The rearrangement uses TRBV7-6 and TRBJ2-3; either TRBD1 or TRBD2 may supply D (6 bases each). V lost 1 base and J lost 1, with 12 bases in between. Germline V gene lookup returns CDR1 SGHVS and CDR2 FNYEAQ. The CDR3 is 16 residues long.

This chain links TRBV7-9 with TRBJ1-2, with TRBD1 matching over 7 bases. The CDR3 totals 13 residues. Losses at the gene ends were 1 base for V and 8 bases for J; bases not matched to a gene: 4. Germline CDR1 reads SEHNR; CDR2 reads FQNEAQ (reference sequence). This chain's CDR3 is CASSLVSGGGYTF. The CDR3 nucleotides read TGTGCCAGCAGCTTAGTGTCAGGGGGAGGCTACACCTTC.

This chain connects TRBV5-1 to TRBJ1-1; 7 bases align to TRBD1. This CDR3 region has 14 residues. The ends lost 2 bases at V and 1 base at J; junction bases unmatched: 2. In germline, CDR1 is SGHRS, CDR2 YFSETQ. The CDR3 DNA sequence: TGCGCCAGCAGCTTCGGACAGGAGAACACTGAAGCTTTCTTT. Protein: CASSFGQENTEAFF.

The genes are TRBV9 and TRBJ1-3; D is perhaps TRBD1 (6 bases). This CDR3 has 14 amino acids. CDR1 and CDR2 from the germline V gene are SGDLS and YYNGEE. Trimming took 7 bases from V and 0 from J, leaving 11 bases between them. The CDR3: CASGQFSSGNTIYF. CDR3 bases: TGTGCCAGCGGACAGTTCAGCTCTGGAAACACCATATATTTT.

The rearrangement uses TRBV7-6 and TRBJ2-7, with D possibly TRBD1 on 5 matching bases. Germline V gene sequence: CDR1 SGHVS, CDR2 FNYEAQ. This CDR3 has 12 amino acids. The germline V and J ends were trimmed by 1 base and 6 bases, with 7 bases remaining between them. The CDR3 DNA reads TGTGCCAGCAGCTTAGATAGGGGCGAGCAGTACTTC. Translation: CASSLDRGEQYF.

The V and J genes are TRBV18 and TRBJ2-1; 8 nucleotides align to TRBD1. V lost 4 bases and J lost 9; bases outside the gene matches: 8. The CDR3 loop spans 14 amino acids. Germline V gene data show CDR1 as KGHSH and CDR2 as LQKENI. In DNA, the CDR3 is TGTGCCAGCTCACTCGGACAGGGAGTGGCTGAGCAGTTCTTC. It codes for CASSLGQGVAEQFF.

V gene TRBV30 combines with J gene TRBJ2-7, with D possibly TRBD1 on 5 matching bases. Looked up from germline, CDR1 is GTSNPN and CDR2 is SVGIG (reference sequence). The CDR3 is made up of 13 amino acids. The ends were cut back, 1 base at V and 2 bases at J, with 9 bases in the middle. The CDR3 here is CAWSGNRPYEQYF. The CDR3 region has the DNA TGTGCCTGGAGTGGGAACAGGCCCTACGAGCAGTACTTC.

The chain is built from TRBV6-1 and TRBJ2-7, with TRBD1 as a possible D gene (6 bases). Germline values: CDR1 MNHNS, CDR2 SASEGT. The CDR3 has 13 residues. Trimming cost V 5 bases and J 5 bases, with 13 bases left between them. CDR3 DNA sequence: TGTGCCAGCAGTAGTAAACAGGGACACGAGCAGTACTTC. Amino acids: CASSSKQGHEQYF.

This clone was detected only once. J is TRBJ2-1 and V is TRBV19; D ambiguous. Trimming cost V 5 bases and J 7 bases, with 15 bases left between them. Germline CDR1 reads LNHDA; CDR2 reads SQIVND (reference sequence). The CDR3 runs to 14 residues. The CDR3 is CASSRSAETNEQFF. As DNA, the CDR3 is TGTGCCAGTAGTCGGTCGGCTGAGACGAATGAGCAGTTCTTC.

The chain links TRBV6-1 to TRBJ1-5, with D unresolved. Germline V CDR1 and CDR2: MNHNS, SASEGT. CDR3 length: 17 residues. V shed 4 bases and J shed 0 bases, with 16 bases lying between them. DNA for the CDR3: TGTGCCAGCAGTGCCCCGCGGAGGAAAACTAGCAATCAGCCCCAGCATTTT. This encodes CASSAPRRKTSNQPQHF.

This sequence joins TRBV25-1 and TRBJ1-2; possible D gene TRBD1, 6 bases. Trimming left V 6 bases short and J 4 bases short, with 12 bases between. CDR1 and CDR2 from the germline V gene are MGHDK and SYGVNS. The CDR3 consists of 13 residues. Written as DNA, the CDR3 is TGTGCCAGCAGCCTCCAGGGGAGCTATGGCTACACCTTC. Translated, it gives CASSLQGSYGYTF.

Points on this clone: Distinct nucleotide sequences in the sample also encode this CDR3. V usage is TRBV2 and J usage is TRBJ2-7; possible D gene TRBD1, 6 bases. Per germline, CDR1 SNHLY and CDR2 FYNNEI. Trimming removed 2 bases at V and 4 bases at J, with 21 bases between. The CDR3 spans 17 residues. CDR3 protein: CASSELRGGLLLYEQYF. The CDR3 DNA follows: TGTGCCAGCAGTGAACTCAGGGGTGGATTGCTACTGTACGAGCAGTACTTC.